The present T cell receptor (beta chain) was sequenced within a study of blood T cell repertoires in COVID-19. The V gene's germline CDR1 is SGHAT and CDR2 FQNNGV. Trimming removed 5 bases from V and 10 bases from J; junction bases left unmatched: 16. The CDR3 is 16 amino acids. The assay was immunoSEQ multiplex PCR, and TCRdb's table has in-frame clones only and misses some. Of around 300,000 clones listed, 89% were seen once; the top ten hold 1.5% to 2%. Input material: PBMCs or T cells enriched from blood (not recorded which). The sequence came from a woman between 40 and 50 years old who had recovered from COVID-19. The chain employs TRBV11-2 and TRBJ2-3, with 9 bases identical to TRBD2. The CDR3 sequence: CASSHLSGSRSRAQYF. In DNA, the CDR3 is TGTGCCAGCAGCCACCTTAGCGGGAGTCGAAGTCGGGCGCAGTATTTT.